The 11 T cell receptor beta chains presented below share a single source sample, sequenced in a study of T cell responses to AZD1222 COVID-19 vaccine (dated by TCRdb to the early 2020s). Library construction relied on the immunoSEQ multiplex PCR assay. TCRdb took this table from immuneACCESS and kept in-frame rearrangements with V and J called. Such tables lack part of the clones; where checked against another copy, unresolved V genes explain under half of the gap, and the rest is unexplained. This sample is represented by 150,000 to 200,000 clones; around 94% of them were singletons. The ten biggest clones cover roughly 5.6% of the sample. This specimen's time point label, per the study, means: about 28 days (+/-7) after the second vaccine dose. This specimen was peripheral blood, taken 28 days after the second AZD1222 dose. Receptors originate from an adult who received the AZD1222 COVID-19 vaccine.

The chain carries TRBV7-2 and TRBJ1-2; possible D gene TRBD1, 6 bases. Germline assignment: CDR1 SGHTA and CDR2 FQGNSA. Between the trimmed V and J ends, which lost 1 base and 4 bases, there was a span of 13 bases. The CDR3 has 15 amino acids. The CDR3 loop is CASSLGGGGGYGYTF. The CDR3 DNA reads TGTGCCAGCAGCTTAGGGGGAGGGGGAGGCTATGGCTACACCTTC.

The chain employs TRBV28 and TRBJ1-1; D is unresolved. V was clipped by 6 bases and J by 3 bases, with 8 bases between them. Germline-derived CDR1 and CDR2 are MDHEN and SYDVKM. This CDR3 comprises 12 residues. CDR3 region: CASRIGDTEAFF. In nucleotides, the CDR3 is TGTGCCAGCAGGATTGGAGACACTGAAGCTTTCTTT.

This sequence joins TRBV28 and TRBJ1-1; D gene ambiguous. V gave up 6 bases and J gave up 0 bases, with 8 bases separating them. Looked up from germline, CDR1 is MDHEN and CDR2 is SYDVKM. This CDR3 is built from 13 residues. The CDR3 protein is CASRKGMNTEAFF. The CDR3 DNA reads TGTGCCAGCAGGAAGGGAATGAACACTGAAGCTTTCTTT.

The chain employs TRBV30 and TRBJ2-7, with a weak D call TRBD1 (5 bases). CDR3 length equals 15 residues. V shed 6 bases and J shed 0 bases, with 18 bases lying between them. CDR1 GTSNPN and CDR2 SVGIG come from the germline V gene (reference sequence). CDR3 nucleotides: TGTGCCTGCCAACCCAAAGGGGCCCTCTCCTACGAGCAGTACTTC. This gives the protein CACQPKGALSYEQYF.

This sequence joins TRBV29-1 and TRBJ2-7, with D tentatively TRBD2 (6 bases). V shed 8 bases and J shed 2 bases, with 22 bases lying between them. The length of the CDR3 is 15 residues. Germline V gene sequence: CDR1 SQVTM, CDR2 ANQGSEA. Here the CDR3 DNA reads TGCAGCTCGCGTACCCCGGGACTTCTACCCTACGAGCAGTACTTC. Translation: CSSRTPGLLPYEQYF.

This chain joins TRBV28 and TRBJ1-5; D unclear. The ends were cut back, 11 bases at V and 0 bases at J, with 8 bases in the middle. The CDR3 has 12 residues. Per germline, CDR1 MDHEN and CDR2 SYDVKM. The CDR3 sequence: CASTDSNQPQHF. DNA for the CDR3: TGTGCCTCTACAGATAGCAATCAGCCCCAGCATTTT.

The chain employs TRBV4-1 and TRBJ2-1, with 8 bases that match TRBD2. With 1 base clipped from V and 2 bases from J, the junction kept 1 base outside the gene matches. Per the germline V gene, CDR1 is MGHRA and CDR2 is YSYEKL. The CDR3 runs 15 residues. The CDR3 nucleotides read TGCGCCAGCAGCCAAGGAGCGGGGGCCTACAATGAGCAGTTCTTC. Protein: CASSQGAGAYNEQFF.

The genes are TRBV4-3 and TRBJ2-2, with D hard to call. CDR1 and CDR2 (germline): LGHNA, YSLEER. The CDR3 length is 13 residues. Trimming took off 8 bases at V and 5 bases at J, with 12 bases between the two ends. This CDR3 reads CASGREGTGELFF. The CDR3 coding sequence is TGCGCCAGCGGACGAGAAGGGACCGGGGAGCTGTTTTTT.

This chain joins TRBV11-2 and TRBJ2-7; D gene uncertain. Germline V gene data show CDR1 as SGHAT and CDR2 as FQNNGV. V lost 1 base, J lost 0 bases, and 7 bases lay in between. The CDR3 contains 14 residues. CDR3 in amino acids: CASSLVLSSYEQYF. CDR3 in DNA: TGTGCCAGCAGCTTAGTTTTGAGCTCCTACGAGCAGTACTTC.

This chain uses TRBV18 with TRBJ2-7, with 9 bases lining up with TRBD2. Trimming took 1 base from V and 5 from J; bases not matched to a gene: 12. This CDR3 has 17 amino acids. Looked up from germline, CDR1 is KGHSH and CDR2 is LQKENI. CDR3: CASSPLPLAGVKNEQYF. CDR3 coding DNA: TGTGCCAGCTCACCACTCCCCTTAGCGGGAGTTAAGAACGAGCAGTACTTC.

CDR3 bases: TGTGCCATCAGTGATGAGGTAATGAACTACGAGCAGTACTTC. This encodes CAISDEVMNYEQYF. The rearrangement uses TRBV10-3 and TRBJ2-7; D uncertain. V gave up 3 bases and J gave up 3 bases, with 12 bases separating them. This CDR3 is 14 amino acids long. The germline gives CDR1 ENHRY, CDR2 SYGVKD.